The T cell receptor beta chain under discussion was sequenced for a study of cytomegalovirus exposure and HLA in healthy donors. The PCR employed 60 Vbeta primers together with 13 Jbeta primers. TCRdb's table, derived via immunoSEQ multiplex PCR, lists solely in-frame clones and lacks some. This sample yields about 160,000 clones, of which 82% are seen a single time; approximately 1.5% belongs to the top ten. The CDR3 runs to 14 residues. CDR1 is MDHEN, CDR2 SYDVKM, per germline. V was pared by 4 bases and J by 0 bases, with 9 bases between. The chain carries TRBV28 and TRBJ1-1, with D perhaps TRBD1 (6 bases). Sequencing was performed on PBMCs. This receptor was obtained from a girl aged 5 to 17 in good health and CMV-seropositive. This CDR3 reads CASSSTGMNTEAFF. The CDR3 region has the DNA TGTGCCAGCAGTTCGACAGGTATGAACACTGAAGCTTTCTTT.